A selection of T cell receptor beta chains follows, all from one sample in a study of T cells in localized non-small cell lung cancer. Clones were sequenced by immunoSEQ multiplex PCR, and TCRdb holds only the in-frame ones, with some missing. The sample yields 25,000 to 35,000 clones, around 82% seen once. The sequences come from peripheral blood mononuclear cells, collected before any cancer treatment. The receptors originated from a man between 40 and 69 years old with stage III lung adenocarcinoma. CDR3s include the opening cysteine and the closing phenylalanine or tryptophan. Fields, in order: clone size, J gene, V gene, D gene, CDR3 protein, CDR3 DNA. The D gene is left open where the match is weak. Clone size is not always given. Where it is, it says once, few, many or a class for expanded clones.

-	TRBJ2-1	TRBV28	-	CASTRALFYNEQFF	TGTGCCAGCACCCGGGCCCTCTTCTACAATGAGCAGTTCTTC
-	TRBJ2-4	TRBV30	TRBD1	CAWTPGQGHIQYF	TGTGCCTGGACCCCGGGACAGGGGCACATTCAGTACTTC
few	TRBJ2-1	TRBV5-1	-	CASKGASVANEQFF	TGCGCCAGCAAGGGGGCTAGCGTGGCGAATGAGCAGTTCTTC
-	TRBJ1-1	TRBV15	-	CATSRDGISSSAFF	TGTGCCACCAGCAGAGATGGTATAAGTTCCTCAGCTTTCTTT
-	TRBJ1-6	TRBV4-1	-	CASSQDAVSISPLHF	TGCGCCAGCAGCCAAGACGCGGTGAGTATCTCACCCCTCCACTTT
-	TRBJ2-3	TRBV5-1	-	CASSFAGSGTDTQYF	TGCGCCAGCAGCTTCGCGGGGTCGGGCACAGATACGCAGTATTTT
-	TRBJ2-3	TRBV11-2	TRBD2	CASSFSSGAATDTQYF	TGTGCCAGCAGCTTTTCTAGCGGAGCCGCTACAGATACGCAGTATTTT
few	TRBJ2-1	TRBV5-4	-	CASSLDTEQFF	TGTGCCAGCAGCTTGGATACAGAGCAGTTCTTC
-	TRBJ2-1	TRBV4-2	-	CASSQAEGGDDEQFF	TGTGCCAGCAGCCAAGCTGAAGGGGGGGACGATGAGCAGTTCTTC
-	TRBJ2-5	TRBV4-1	-	CASSRGITGLETQYF	TGCGCCAGCAGCCGCGGAATAACAGGGCTCGAGACCCAGTACTTC
once	TRBJ2-7	TRBV28	-	CASSLDNPSVNEQYF	TGTGCCAGCAGTTTAGACAACCCCTCTGTCAACGAGCAGTACTTC
-	TRBJ1-2	TRBV5-3	-	CASSLSVGGYGYTF	TGTGCCAGCAGCTTGAGTGTGGGGGGCTATGGCTACACCTTC
-	TRBJ2-7	TRBV5-1	TRBD2	CASSLGFPSGHLSYEQYF	TGCGCCAGCAGCTTGGGTTTCCCTAGCGGGCATCTCTCCTACGAGCAGTACTTC
-	TRBJ2-2	TRBV18	-	CASSPQTPNTGELFF	TGTGCCAGCTCACCCCAGACTCCGAACACCGGGGAGCTGTTTTTT
once	TRBJ2-5	TRBV5-4	-	CASSLAATQETQYF	TGTGCCAGCAGCTTGGCAGCGACCCAAGAGACCCAGTACTTC
-	TRBJ1-2	TRBV7-9	-	CASQGSRGYTF	TGTGCCAGTCAGGGGAGTAGGGGCTACACCTTC
-	TRBJ2-7	TRBV6-1	-	CASREGEPGLSYEQYF	TGTGCCAGCAGGGAAGGGGAGCCGGGACTTTCCTACGAGCAGTACTTC
-	TRBJ2-1	TRBV7-6	TRBD2	CASSIGLAGNEQFF	TGTGCCAGCAGCATAGGACTAGCGGGAAATGAGCAGTTCTTC
-	TRBJ1-5	TRBV10-2	-	CASSESTPGEQPQHF	TGCGCCAGCAGTGAGTCGACTCCAGGGGAACAGCCCCAGCATTTT
few	TRBJ1-1	TRBV5-1	TRBD1	CASSGTGRNTEAFF	TGCGCCAGCAGCGGGACAGGGAGGAACACTGAAGCTTTCTTT
once	TRBJ2-1	TRBV18	-	CASSQNRDNEQFF	TGTGCCAGCTCACAAAACCGGGACAATGAGCAGTTCTTC
-	TRBJ2-7	TRBV2	TRBD1	CASSGGPGTAYEQYF	TGTGCCAGCAGTGGGGGTCCCGGGACAGCCTACGAGCAGTACTTC
-	TRBJ1-2	TRBV28	-	CASVLGGRTNYGYTF	TGTGCCAGCGTTCTGGGGGGACGAACTAACTATGGCTACACCTTC
-	TRBJ1-3	TRBV30	TRBD1	CAWKPWAGGTVSSGNTIYF	TGTGCCTGGAAACCCTGGGCAGGGGGCACGGTGAGCTCTGGAAACACCATATATTTT
-	TRBJ1-3	TRBV30	-	CAWSEWGAGNTIYF	TGTGCCTGGAGTGAGTGGGGGGCTGGAAACACCATATATTTT
-	TRBJ1-1	TRBV30	TRBD1	CAWSRQGLAFF	TGTGCCTGGAGCCGACAGGGGTTGGCTTTCTTT
-	TRBJ2-3	TRBV28	-	CASSSPWTRAGSSGTDTQYF	TGTGCCAGCAGTTCCCCCTGGACGCGGGCAGGGTCCAGCGGCACAGATACGCAGTATTTT
-	TRBJ1-2	TRBV5-6	-	CASSLGPPGPSNYGYTF	TGTGCCAGCAGCTTGGGGCCACCAGGCCCGTCTAACTATGGCTACACCTTC
-	TRBJ2-2	TRBV19	-	CASKGSGTSNTGELFF	TGTGCCAGTAAAGGTTCCGGGACGTCGAACACCGGGGAGCTGTTTTTT
-	TRBJ1-2	TRBV5-1	-	CASSLASGSSYGYTF	TGCGCCAGCAGCCTTGCCTCGGGGAGCTCCTATGGCTACACCTTC
-	TRBJ2-7	TRBV10-3	-	CAISNTRYEQYF	TGTGCCATCAGTAATACTCGCTACGAGCAGTACTTC
-	TRBJ2-2	TRBV7-6	-	CASSFNRAGTNTGELFF	TGTGCCAGCAGCTTTAACCGGGCCGGAACGAACACCGGGGAGCTGTTTTTT
-	TRBJ2-3	TRBV7-2	TRBD2	CASSYRTSGRPSTDTQYF	TGTGCCAGCAGTTACAGGACTAGCGGGAGGCCTAGCACAGATACGCAGTATTTT
once	TRBJ1-5	TRBV15	TRBD1	CATSSRGLSNQPQHF	TGTGCCACCAGCAGCAGGGGGCTTAGCAATCAGCCCCAGCATTTT
-	TRBJ1-2	TRBV20-1	-	CSAQSNYGYTF	TGCAGTGCCCAGAGCAACTATGGCTACACCTTC
-	TRBJ2-1	TRBV5-1	TRBD1	CASSKTGNYNEQFF	TGCGCCAGCAGCAAGACAGGGAACTACAATGAGCAGTTCTTC
-	TRBJ2-3	TRBV7-9	-	CASSAGTLTTDTQYF	TGTGCCAGCAGCGCCGGGACTTTGACCACAGATACGCAGTATTTT
-	TRBJ2-7	TRBV19	TRBD1	CASSIGGTGSSYEQYF	TGTGCCAGTAGTATAGGGGGGACAGGATCTTCCTACGAGCAGTACTTC
-	TRBJ1-3	TRBV15	-	CATSRDRGGVDTIYF	TGTGCCACCAGCAGAGATCGGGGGGGAGTAGACACCATATATTTT
-	TRBJ2-6	TRBV27	-	CASRKAGLDNVLTF	TGTGCCAGCAGGAAGGCAGGGTTGGACAACGTCCTGACTTTC
few	TRBJ2-6	TRBV2	-	CASTIIDSGANVLTF	TGTGCCAGCACCATTATCGACTCTGGGGCCAACGTCCTGACTTTC
-	TRBJ1-1	TRBV28	-	CASSLEDTEAFF	TGTGCCAGCAGCTTGGAGGACACTGAAGCTTTCTTT